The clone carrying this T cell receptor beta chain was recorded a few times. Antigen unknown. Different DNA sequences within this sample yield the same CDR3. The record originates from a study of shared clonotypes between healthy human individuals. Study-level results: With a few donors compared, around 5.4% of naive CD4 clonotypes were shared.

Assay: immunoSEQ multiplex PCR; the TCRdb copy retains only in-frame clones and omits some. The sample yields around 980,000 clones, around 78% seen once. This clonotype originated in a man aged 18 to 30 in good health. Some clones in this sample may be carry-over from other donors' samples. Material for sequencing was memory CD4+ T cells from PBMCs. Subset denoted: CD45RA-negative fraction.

The CDR3 DNA sequence: TGTGCCAGCAGCTTGGGGTTGGGGTCCTACAATGAGCAGTTCTTC. Encoded protein: CASSLGLGSYNEQFF. The chain combines TRBV7-3 with TRBJ2-1, with unresolved D. Germline lookup yields CDR1 SGHTA and CDR2 FQGTGA. Deletions cut 3 bases from V and 1 base from J, with 10 bases between. CDR3 length: 15 amino acids.